A selection of T cell receptor beta chains follows, all from one sample in a study of shared clonotypes between healthy human individuals. Assay used: immunoSEQ multiplex PCR; TCRdb lists only in-frame clones, some missing. The sample lists some 2,500,000 clones, about 90% occurring once. The material sequenced was naive CD4+ T cells from PBMCs. The receptors were gathered from a man aged 18 to 29 in good health. Some clones in this sample may be carry-over from other donors' samples. CDR3s include the opening cysteine and the closing phenylalanine or tryptophan. Each record gives: V gene, J gene, CDR3 protein.

>TRBV11-2|TRBJ2-7
CASRVAGGNEQYF
>TRBV5-8|TRBJ1-4
CASSFGQGNEKLFF
>TRBV10-3|TRBJ2-5
CATQTGGNQETQYF
>TRBV30|TRBJ1-4
CAWSQGTDEKLFF
>TRBV5-1|TRBJ2-2
CAGSIAGGDTGELFF
>TRBV5-1|TRBJ1-2
CASSLGTGANYGYTF
>TRBV18|TRBJ2-1
CASSPLGYNEQFF
>TRBV27|TRBJ1-3
CAGNWRQSSGNTIYF
>TRBV15|TRBJ1-6
CATSRDWSSPLHF
>TRBV5-4|TRBJ2-7
CASSFSTGRYEQYF
>TRBV2|TRBJ1-4
CASSRQGAREKLFF
>TRBV10-1|TRBJ2-7
CASSRDVGGGGYEQYF
>TRBV30|TRBJ2-6
CARRQFSGANVLTF
>TRBV15|TRBJ2-1
CATSRDTGFGEQFF
>TRBV7-6|TRBJ1-3
CASSPWTASSGNTIYF
>TRBV2|TRBJ2-3
CASRTGLGGTDTQYF
>TRBV6-1|TRBJ1-2
CASSEAAGLDGYTF
>TRBV7-9|TRBJ2-1
CASSPRLAGESYNEQFF
>TRBV25-1|TRBJ2-2
CASSESRGSTGELFF
>TRBV5-1|TRBJ1-1
CASSLEELNTEAFF
>TRBV18|TRBJ1-1
CASSLDRLTLGAFF
>TRBV28|TRBJ1-5
CASSSPTGLDQPQHF
>TRBV6-5|TRBJ1-2
CASSYEAYYGYTF
>TRBV25-1|TRBJ2-3
CASSVNRGLGDTQYF
>TRBV11-1|TRBJ2-1
CASSSTGGNEQFF
>TRBV7-9|TRBJ1-1
CASSPRGGTEAFF
>TRBV9|TRBJ2-6
CASSRQGTGANVLTF
>TRBV4-2|TRBJ2-7
CASSQDLAGASYEQYF
>TRBV5-6|TRBJ2-2
CASSFVGYTGELFF
>TRBV5-1|TRBJ2-6
CASSSPTGANVLTF
>TRBV7-9|TRBJ2-1
CASSLLGTRYYNEQFF
>TRBV6-1|TRBJ2-7
CASSEGGSYEQYF
>TRBV7-2|TRBJ2-1
CASSLGRGSGSSYNEQFF
>TRBV5-4|TRBJ1-2
CASSFPGRNYGYTF
>TRBV7-2|TRBJ1-1
CASSLQGALDTEAFF